What follows describes a single T cell receptor (beta chain). These data originate in a study of blood T cell repertoires in COVID-19. Looking at the study overall: Both acute and convalescent COVID-19 samples were obtained from the United States, Italy and Spain. PBMCs, B-cell-depleted T cells, or T cells were the source of the cDNA or gDNA that made up the material.

In the original workflow: Counts of nucleated cells, estimated from reference gene primer amplification, were obtained. The repertoire was sequenced with immunoSEQ multiplex PCR; TCRdb's copy has only in-frame clones and lacks some. V and J calls and clone size are copied from that table; D and trimming were computed from the DNA. The sample contains about 210,000 clones, about 79% of which appear only once. In germline, CDR1 is LNHNV, CDR2 YYDKDF (reference sequence). Losses at the gene ends were 5 bases for V and 2 bases for J; bases not matched to a gene: 2. The CDR3 extends over 14 amino acids. The rearrangement uses TRBV15 and TRBJ2-7; the match to TRBD1 covers 11 bases. The source material was peripheral blood. This TCR derives from a man aged 35 to 55 who had recovered from COVID-19. The CDR3 here is CATSWGQGAYEQYF. The CDR3 DNA is TGTGCCACCAGCTGGGGACAGGGGGCCTACGAGCAGTACTTC.